The 8 T cell receptor beta chains in this list originate from one sample, sequenced in a study of blood T cell repertoires in COVID-19. Here immunoSEQ multiplex PCR was the method, and the copy in TCRdb shows in-frame clones only, minus some. The sample has approximately 280,000 clones, roughly 89% seen once; the top ten hold roughly 1.9%. The sample comprised PBMCs or T cells enriched from blood (not recorded which). The receptors originated from a woman aged 55-75 years who had recovered from COVID-19.

The chain employs TRBV19 and TRBJ2-1, with D unresolved. V lost 5 bases to trimming and J lost 7 bases, with 15 bases between them. Germline CDR1 is LNHDA and CDR2 is SQIVND (reference sequence). The CDR3 is 14 amino acids. CDR3 nucleotide sequence: TGTGCCAGTAGTGCAGTGCCCGGAGAAAATGAGCAGTTCTTC. The encoded protein is CASSAVPGENEQFF.

The rearrangement joins TRBV5-1 to TRBJ2-1; D not resolved. V dropped 0 bases and J dropped 9 bases, with 13 bases sitting between them. The CDR3 covers 14 residues. Germline V gives CDR1 SGHRS, CDR2 YFSETQ. As DNA, the CDR3 is TGCGCCAGCAGCTTGGACCCCCCGGTCGGTGAGCAGTTCTTC. Its translation is CASSLDPPVGEQFF.

In its sample, this clone was seen many times. V is TRBV2 and J is TRBJ2-1; D is possibly TRBD1 (6 bases). Trimming removed 3 bases from V and 15 bases from J, with 18 bases in between. This CDR3 has 13 amino acids. Germline values: CDR1 SNHLY, CDR2 FYNNEI. CDR3 residues: CASSDALGGRPFF. CDR3 sequence (DNA): TGTGCCAGCAGTGACGCCTTAGGGGGAAGGCCGTTCTTC.

This clone was counted a few times. The chain couples TRBV6-2 or TRBV6-3 to TRBJ2-7; 7 bases are shared with TRBD1. The CDR3 is 13 amino acids. The V segment lost 6 bases and the J segment 8 bases; nucleotides outside the gene matches: 10. Germline loops: CDR1 MNHEY, CDR2 SVGEGT. The CDR3 is CASSPGTAIKQYF. The CDR3 DNA follows: TGTGCCAGCAGCCCTGGGACAGCTATCAAGCAGTACTTC.

The genes are TRBV9 and TRBJ1-6, with 7 bases fitting TRBD1. J was trimmed by 4 bases and V by 3 bases; bases with no gene match: 4. The CDR3 has 15 residues. CDR1 and CDR2 from the germline V gene are SGDLS and YYNGEE. The CDR3 here is CASSAGTAYNSPLHF. The CDR3 DNA follows: TGTGCCAGCAGCGCCGGGACAGCTTATAATTCACCCCTCCACTTT.

The genes are TRBV10-3 and TRBJ1-5; D possibly corresponds to TRBD1 (6 bases). With 3 bases removed from V and 7 bases from J, the gap between germline ends came to 13 bases. Germline V gives CDR1 ENHRY, CDR2 SYGVKD. CDR3 length: 14 amino acids. The CDR3 DNA reads as TGTGCCATCAGTGAATCACAGGGCCACCAGCCCCAGCATTTT. This encodes CAISESQGHQPQHF.

The chain is built from TRBV3-1 (or the pseudogene TRBV3-2) and TRBJ2-1; 8 bases are a match to TRBD2. The CDR3 covers 15 residues. Per the germline V gene, CDR1 is LGHDT and CDR2 is YNNKEL (reference sequence). V dropped 3 bases and J dropped 4; count of bases not matched to a gene: 5. The CDR3 DNA follows: TGTGCCAGCAGCCACGCGGGGGGAGGGTACAATGAGCAGTTCTTC. Translating gives CASSHAGGGYNEQFF.

The J gene is TRBJ2-7, the V gene TRBV29-1, with 11 bases aligning to TRBD1. V dropped 5 bases and J dropped 5; count of bases not matched to a gene: 5. The V gene's germline CDR1 is SQVTM and CDR2 ANQGSEA. CDR3 length: 13 residues. The CDR3 loop is CSVSQDRGHEQYF. The CDR3 DNA follows: TGCAGCGTTTCTCAGGACAGGGGGCACGAGCAGTACTTC.